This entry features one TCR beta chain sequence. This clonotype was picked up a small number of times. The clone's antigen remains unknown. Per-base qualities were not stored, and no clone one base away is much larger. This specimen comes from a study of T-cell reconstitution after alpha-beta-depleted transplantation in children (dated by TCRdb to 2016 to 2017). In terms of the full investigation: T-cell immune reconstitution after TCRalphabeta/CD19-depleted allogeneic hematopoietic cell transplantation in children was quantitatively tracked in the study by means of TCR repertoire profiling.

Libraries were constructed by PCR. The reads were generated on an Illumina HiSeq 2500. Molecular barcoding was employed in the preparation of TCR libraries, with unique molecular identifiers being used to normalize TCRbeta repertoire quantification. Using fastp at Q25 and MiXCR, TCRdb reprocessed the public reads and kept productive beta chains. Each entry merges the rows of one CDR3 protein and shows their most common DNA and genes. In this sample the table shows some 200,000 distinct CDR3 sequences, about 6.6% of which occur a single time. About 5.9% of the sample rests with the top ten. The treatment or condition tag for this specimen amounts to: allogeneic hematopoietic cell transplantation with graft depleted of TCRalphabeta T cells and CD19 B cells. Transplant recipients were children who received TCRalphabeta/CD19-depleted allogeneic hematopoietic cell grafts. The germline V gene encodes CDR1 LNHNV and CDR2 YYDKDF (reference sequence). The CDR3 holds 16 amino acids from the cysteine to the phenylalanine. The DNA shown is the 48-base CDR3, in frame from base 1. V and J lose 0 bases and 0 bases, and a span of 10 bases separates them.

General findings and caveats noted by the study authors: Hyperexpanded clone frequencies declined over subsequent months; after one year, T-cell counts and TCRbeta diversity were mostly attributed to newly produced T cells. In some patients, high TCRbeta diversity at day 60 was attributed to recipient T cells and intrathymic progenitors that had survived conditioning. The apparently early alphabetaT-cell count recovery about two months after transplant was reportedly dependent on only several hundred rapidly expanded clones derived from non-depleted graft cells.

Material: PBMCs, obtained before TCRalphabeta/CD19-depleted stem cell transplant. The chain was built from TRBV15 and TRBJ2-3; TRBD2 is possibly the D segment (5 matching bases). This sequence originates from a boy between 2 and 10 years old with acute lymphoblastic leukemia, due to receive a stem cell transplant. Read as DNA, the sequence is TGTGCCACCAGCAGAGATGCGGACTCTAGCACAGATACGCAGTATTTT. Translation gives CATSRDADSSTDTQYF.